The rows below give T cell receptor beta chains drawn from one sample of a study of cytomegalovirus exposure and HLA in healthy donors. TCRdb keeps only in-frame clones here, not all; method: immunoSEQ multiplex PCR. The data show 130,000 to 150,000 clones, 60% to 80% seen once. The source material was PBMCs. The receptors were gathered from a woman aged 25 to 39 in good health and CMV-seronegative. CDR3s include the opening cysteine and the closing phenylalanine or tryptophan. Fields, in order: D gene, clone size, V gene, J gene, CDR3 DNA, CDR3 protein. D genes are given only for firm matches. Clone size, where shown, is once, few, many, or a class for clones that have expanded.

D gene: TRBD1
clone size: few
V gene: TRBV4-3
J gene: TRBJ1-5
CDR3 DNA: TGCGCCAGCAGCCAAGATGGGACAGTAAATCAGCCCCAGCATTTT
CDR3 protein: CASSQDGTVNQPQHF

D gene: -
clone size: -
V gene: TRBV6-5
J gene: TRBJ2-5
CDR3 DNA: TGTGCCAGCAGTTACCTACAGGGGGGGGAGACCCAGTACTTC
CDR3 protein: CASSYLQGGETQYF

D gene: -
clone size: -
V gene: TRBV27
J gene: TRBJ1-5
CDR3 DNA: TGTGCCAGCAGTTTATCGGAGACGGCCAATCAGCCCCAGCATTTT
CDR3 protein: CASSLSETANQPQHF

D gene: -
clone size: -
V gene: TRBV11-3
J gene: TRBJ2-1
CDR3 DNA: TGTGCCAGCAGTCCCACAGCCATAGGGGGTGAGCAGTTCTTC
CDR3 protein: CASSPTAIGGEQFF

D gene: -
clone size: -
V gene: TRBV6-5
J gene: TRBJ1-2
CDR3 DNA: TGTGCCAGCAGTCACCGGGGAACGACCTCCTATGGCTACACCTTC
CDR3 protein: CASSHRGTTSYGYTF

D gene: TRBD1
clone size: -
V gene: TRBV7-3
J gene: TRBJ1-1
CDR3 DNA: TGTGCCAGCAGCTTAAGGGCTGGGACAGGGCAATTGAACACTGAAGCTTTCTTT
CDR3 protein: CASSLRAGTGQLNTEAFF

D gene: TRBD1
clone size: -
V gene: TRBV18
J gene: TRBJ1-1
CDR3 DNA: TGTGCCAGCTCACCACTTCCGGGACAGATGAACACTGAAGCTTTCTTT
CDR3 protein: CASSPLPGQMNTEAFF

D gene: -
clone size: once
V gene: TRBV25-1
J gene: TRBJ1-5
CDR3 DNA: TGTGCCAGCAGTGCCTTAGGGGGCAATCAGCCCCAGCATTTT
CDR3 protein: CASSALGGNQPQHF

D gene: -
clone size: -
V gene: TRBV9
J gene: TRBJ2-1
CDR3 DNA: TGTGCCAGCAGCGTAGGGCGGGGTGGCGGTGAGCAGTTCTTC
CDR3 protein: CASSVGRGGGEQFF

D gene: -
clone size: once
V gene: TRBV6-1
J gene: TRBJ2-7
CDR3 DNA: TGTGCCAGCAGTGAAGCGGAAAGGATCGCTAGCTCCTACGAGCAGTACTTC
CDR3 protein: CASSEAERIASSYEQYF

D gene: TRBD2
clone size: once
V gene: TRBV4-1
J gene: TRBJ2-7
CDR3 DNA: TGCGCCAGCAGCCAAGATGCGGGAGGGGCGCGGGGCGAGCAGTACTTC
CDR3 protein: CASSQDAGGARGEQYF

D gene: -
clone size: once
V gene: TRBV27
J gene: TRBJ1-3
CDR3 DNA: TGTGCCAGCCACAAACGGGGGGGAAACACCATATATTTT
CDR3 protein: CASHKRGGNTIYF

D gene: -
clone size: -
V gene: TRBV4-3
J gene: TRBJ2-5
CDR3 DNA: TGCGCCAGCAGCCAAGATGTGGCTGGGGCAGAGACCCAGTACTTC
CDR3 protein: CASSQDVAGAETQYF

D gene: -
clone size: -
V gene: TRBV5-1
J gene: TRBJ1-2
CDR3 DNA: TGCGCCAGCAGCTCAGGGGATGCTAACTATGGCTACACCTTC
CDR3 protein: CASSSGDANYGYTF

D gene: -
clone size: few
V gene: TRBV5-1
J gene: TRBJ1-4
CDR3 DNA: TGCGCCAGCAGCGAGGACAGCACTAATGAAAAACTGTTTTTT
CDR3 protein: CASSEDSTNEKLFF

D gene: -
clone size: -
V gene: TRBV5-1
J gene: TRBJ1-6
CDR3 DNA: TGCGCCAGCAGCTTGGAACAGGACGTGTCTTCCCTCCACTTT
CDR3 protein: CASSLEQDVSSLHF

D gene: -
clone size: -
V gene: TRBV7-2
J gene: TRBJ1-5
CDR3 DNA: TGTGCCAGCAGCTTCGCGGGGGTTAGCAATCAGCCCCAGCATTTT
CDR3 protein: CASSFAGVSNQPQHF

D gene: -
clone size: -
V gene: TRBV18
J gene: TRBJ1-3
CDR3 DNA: TGTGCCAGCTCACCGTGGGAGTTCTCTGGAAACACCATATATTTT
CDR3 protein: CASSPWEFSGNTIYF

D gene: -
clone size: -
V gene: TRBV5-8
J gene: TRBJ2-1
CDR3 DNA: TGTGCCAGCAGCGATCTCCGACTAGTTAGCTCCTACAATGAGCAGTTCTTC
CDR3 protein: CASSDLRLVSSYNEQFF

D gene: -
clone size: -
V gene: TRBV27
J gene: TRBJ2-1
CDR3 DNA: TGTGCCAGCAGTTTATCGGGGGACTTGTACAATGAGCAGTTCTTC
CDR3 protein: CASSLSGDLYNEQFF

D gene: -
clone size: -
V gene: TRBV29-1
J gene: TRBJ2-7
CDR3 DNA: TGCAGCGTTGAGCCGACAGGAGAGTACGAGCAGTACTTC
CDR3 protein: CSVEPTGEYEQYF

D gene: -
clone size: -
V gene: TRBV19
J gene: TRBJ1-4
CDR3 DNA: TGTGCCAGTAGTATGGGGGCGGTAGGCGAAAAACTGTTTTTT
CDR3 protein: CASSMGAVGEKLFF

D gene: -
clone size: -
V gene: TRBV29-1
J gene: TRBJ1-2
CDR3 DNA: TGCAGCGTTGACTCTCAGGGCTCCTATGGCTACACCTTC
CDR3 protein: CSVDSQGSYGYTF

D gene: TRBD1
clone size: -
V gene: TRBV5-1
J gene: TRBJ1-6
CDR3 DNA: TGCGCCAGCAGCTCCCGGGTAACAGGGGGTTCCTATAATTCACCCCTCCACTTT
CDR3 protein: CASSSRVTGGSYNSPLHF

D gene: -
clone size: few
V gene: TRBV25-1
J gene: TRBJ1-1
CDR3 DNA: TGTGCCAGCAGTGTCACCGGGAGCAAAACCACCAGTTTT
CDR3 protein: CASSVTGSKTTSF

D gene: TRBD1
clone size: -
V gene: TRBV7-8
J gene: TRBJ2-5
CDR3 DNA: TGTGCCAGCAGCCCGAAAAAGGAGAGGGGGCTCAGGGAGACCCAGTACTTC
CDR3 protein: CASSPKKERGLRETQYF

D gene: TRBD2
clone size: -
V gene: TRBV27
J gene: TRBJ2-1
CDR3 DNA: TGTGCCAGCAGTGTCCTAGCGGGGGGGCCGGGTGAGCAGTTCTTC
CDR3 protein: CASSVLAGGPGEQFF

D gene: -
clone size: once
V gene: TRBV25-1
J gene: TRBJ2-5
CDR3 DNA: TGTGCCAGCAGTGAATATGGGGCCGGCCAAGAGACCCAGTACTTC
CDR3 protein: CASSEYGAGQETQYF

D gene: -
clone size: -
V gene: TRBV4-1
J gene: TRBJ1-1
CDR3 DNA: TGCGCCAGCAGCCAAGCCAGGGGCGACACTGAAGCTTTCTTT
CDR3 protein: CASSQARGDTEAFF

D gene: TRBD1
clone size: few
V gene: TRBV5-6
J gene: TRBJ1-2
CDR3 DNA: TGTGCCAGCAGGGGGACAGGGTCTATCTATGGCTACACCTTC
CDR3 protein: CASRGTGSIYGYTF

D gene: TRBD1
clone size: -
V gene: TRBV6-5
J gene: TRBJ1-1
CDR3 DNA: TGTGCCAGCAGTTACTCCGGACAGGGGAGTTCTGAAGCTTTCTTT
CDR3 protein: CASSYSGQGSSEAFF

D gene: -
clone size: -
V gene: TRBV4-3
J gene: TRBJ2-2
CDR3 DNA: TGCGCCAGCAGCCAAGTTAGTTCTGGGGAGCTGTTTTTT
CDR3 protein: CASSQVSSGELFF

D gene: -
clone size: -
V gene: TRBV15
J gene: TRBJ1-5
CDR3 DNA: TGTGCCACCAGCAGAGCAGGGGCCGGGCAGCCCCAGCATTTT
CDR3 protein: CATSRAGAGQPQHF

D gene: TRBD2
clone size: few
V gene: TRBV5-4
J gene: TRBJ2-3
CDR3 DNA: TGTGCCAGCAGCTCCTGGGGAGCGGGGGGGCCAGGCACAGATACGCAGTATTTT
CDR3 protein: CASSSWGAGGPGTDTQYF

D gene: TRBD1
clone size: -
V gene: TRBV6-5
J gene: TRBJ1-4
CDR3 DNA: TGTGCCAGCAGTTACTCAGGACAGGGAAGTGAAAAACTGTTTTTT
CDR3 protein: CASSYSGQGSEKLFF

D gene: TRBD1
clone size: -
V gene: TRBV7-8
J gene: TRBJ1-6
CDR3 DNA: TGTGCCAGCAGCCGCTTGGGGGGCGGGCTGGGACAGGGTGGTTCACCCCTCCACTTT
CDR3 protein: CASSRLGGGLGQGGSPLHF

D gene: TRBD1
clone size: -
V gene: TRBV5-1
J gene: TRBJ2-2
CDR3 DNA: TGCGCCAGCAGCTTTCCGGGACAGGGTAGCACCGGGGAGCTGTTTTTT
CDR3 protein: CASSFPGQGSTGELFF

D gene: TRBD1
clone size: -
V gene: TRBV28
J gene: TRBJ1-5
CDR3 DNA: TGTGCCAGCAGATCCAGCGGTACAGGGGGCATTTATCAGCCCCAGCATTTT
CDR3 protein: CASRSSGTGGIYQPQHF

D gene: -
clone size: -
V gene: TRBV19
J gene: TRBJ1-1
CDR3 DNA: TGTGCCAGTACCACCGGCAGGGGCGGTACTGAAGCTTTCTTT
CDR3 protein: CASTTGRGGTEAFF

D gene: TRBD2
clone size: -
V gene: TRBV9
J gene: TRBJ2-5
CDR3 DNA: TGTGCCAGCAGCCCCGGACTAGCGGGGGGCTTAGAGACCCAGTACTTC
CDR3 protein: CASSPGLAGGLETQYF

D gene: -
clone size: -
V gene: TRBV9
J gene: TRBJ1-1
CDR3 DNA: TGTGCCAGCAGCCTACAGGTTACGAACACTGAAGCTTTCTTT
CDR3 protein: CASSLQVTNTEAFF

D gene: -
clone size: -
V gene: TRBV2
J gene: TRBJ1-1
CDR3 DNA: TGTGCCAGCAAAGAAACGGTGAACACTGAAGCTTTCTTT
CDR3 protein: CASKETVNTEAFF

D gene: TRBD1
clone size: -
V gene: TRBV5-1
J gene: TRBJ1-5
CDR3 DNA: TGCGCCAGCAGCCCAGGACAGGGCGGGCAGCCCCAGCATTTT
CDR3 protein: CASSPGQGGQPQHF

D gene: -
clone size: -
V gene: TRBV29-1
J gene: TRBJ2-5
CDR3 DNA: TGCAGCGTTGCTGGAGGGGAGACCCAGTACTTC
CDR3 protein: CSVAGGETQYF

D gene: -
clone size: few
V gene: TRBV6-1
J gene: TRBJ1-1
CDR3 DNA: TGTGCCAGCAGTTATTACAGTGAAGCTTTCTTT
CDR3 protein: CASSYYSEAFF

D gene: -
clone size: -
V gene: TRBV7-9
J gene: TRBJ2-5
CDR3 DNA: TGTGCCAGCAGCTTGGCAGACCCCCCCAGGGGGACCCAGTACTTC
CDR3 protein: CASSLADPPRGTQYF

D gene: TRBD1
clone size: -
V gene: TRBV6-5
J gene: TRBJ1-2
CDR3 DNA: TGTGCCAGCAGTCAACCGGGACAGTGGGGCTATGGCTACACCTTC
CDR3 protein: CASSQPGQWGYGYTF

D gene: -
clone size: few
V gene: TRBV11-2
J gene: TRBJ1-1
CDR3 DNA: TGTGCCAGCAGCTTAGTAGCAGGGGAAACTGAAGCTTTCTTT
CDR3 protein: CASSLVAGETEAFF

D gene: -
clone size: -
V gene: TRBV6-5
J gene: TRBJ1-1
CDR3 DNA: TGTGCCAGCAGTTACGAACTTCACACTGAAGCTTTCTTT
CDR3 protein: CASSYELHTEAFF

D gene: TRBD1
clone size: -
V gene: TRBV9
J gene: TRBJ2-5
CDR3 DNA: TGTGCCAGCAGTGACAGGGAGGAGACCCAGTACTTC
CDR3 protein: CASSDREETQYF

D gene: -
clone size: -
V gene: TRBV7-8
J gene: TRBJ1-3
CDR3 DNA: TGTGCCAGCAGCCCCCAGGGACAAAGCTCTGGAAACACCATATATTTT
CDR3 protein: CASSPQGQSSGNTIYF

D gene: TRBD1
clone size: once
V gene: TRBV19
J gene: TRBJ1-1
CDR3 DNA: TGTGCCAGTAGTATTTTCGTGACAGGGGGCCTGGACACTGAAGCTTTCTTT
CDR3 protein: CASSIFVTGGLDTEAFF

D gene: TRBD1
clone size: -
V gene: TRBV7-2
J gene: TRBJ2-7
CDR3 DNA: TGTGCCAGCAGCCGTACCGGGACAGGGGCGAACTACGAGCAGTACTTC
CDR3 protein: CASSRTGTGANYEQYF

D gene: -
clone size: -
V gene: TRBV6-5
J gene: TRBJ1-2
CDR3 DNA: TGTGCCAGCAGTACCATAGCTAACTATGGCTACACCTTC
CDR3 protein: CASSTIANYGYTF

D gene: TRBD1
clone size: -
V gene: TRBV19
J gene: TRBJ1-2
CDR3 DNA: TGTGCCAGCGGGACAGGGGAGACTCGATTCTATGGCTACACCTTC
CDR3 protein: CASGTGETRFYGYTF

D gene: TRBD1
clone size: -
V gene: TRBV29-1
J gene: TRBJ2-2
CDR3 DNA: TGCAGCGCCACAGGGGGCTCGGCCGGGGAGCTGTTTTTT
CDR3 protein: CSATGGSAGELFF

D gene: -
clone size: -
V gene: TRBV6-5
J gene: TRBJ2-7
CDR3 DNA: TGTGCCAGCAGGGGAGCCTACGAGCAGTACTTC
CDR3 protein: CASRGAYEQYF

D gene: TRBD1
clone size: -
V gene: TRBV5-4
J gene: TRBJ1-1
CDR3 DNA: TGTGCCAGCAGCTTGGCCGCAGGGGGTAATAGCACTGAAGCTTTCTTT
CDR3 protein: CASSLAAGGNSTEAFF